The 14 T cell receptor beta chains below were found in one sample sequenced in a study of follicular helper T cells after annual influenza vaccination. Only in-frame clones appear in the TCRdb table, and some are missing; sequencing was by immunoSEQ multiplex PCR. Of around 7,000 clones listed, approximately 78% are singletons. Noted time point: 2015-2016 season, 7 days after influenza vaccination. The specimen comprised CXCR5- memory CD4+ T cells sorted from blood, sampled 7 days after influenza vaccination. These receptors all come from an adult who received the influenza vaccine.

This chain uses TRBV7-2 with TRBJ1-4; 7 bases are a match to TRBD1. Germline lookup yields CDR1 SGHTA and CDR2 FQGNSA. The CDR3 runs 16 residues. V shed 5 bases, J shed 3 bases, and the junction held 9 bases outside the gene matches. CDR3 nucleotides: TGTGCCAGCAGCGAAGCGACAGGGAGAGCTAATGAAAAACTGTTTTTT. Translating it yields CASSEATGRANEKLFF.

The genes are TRBV7-8 and TRBJ1-4; D gene unclear. V dropped 3 bases and J dropped 1 base, with 12 bases sitting between them. Germline V lookup: CDR1 SGHVS, CDR2 FQNEAQ. The CDR3 spans 16 residues. The DNA of the CDR3 is TGTGCCAGCAGCTTTCCTCGTTCGGGAACTAATGAAAAACTGTTTTTT. Its translation is CASSFPRSGTNEKLFF.

The chain combines TRBV28 with TRBJ1-5; possibly TRBD1 for D (5 bases). V lost 3 bases to trimming and J lost 5 bases, with 14 bases between them. Germline V gives CDR1 MDHEN, CDR2 SYDVKM. The CDR3 has 15 amino acids. CDR3 coding DNA: TGTGCCAGCAGTTTGGCGTCTTGGGGGGATCAGCCCCAGCATTTT. This gives the protein CASSLASWGDQPQHF. Using reference TRBV28 and TRBJ1-5 for the parts outside the CDR3, the full variable domain is DVKVTQSSRYLVKRTGEKVFLECVQDMDHENMFWYRQDPGLGLRLIYFSYDVKMKEKGDIPEGYSVSREKKERFSLILESASTNQTSMYLCASSLASWGDQPQHFGDGTRLSIL.

This chain joins TRBV18 and TRBJ1-2; 7 nucleotides line up with TRBD1. Germline-derived CDR1 and CDR2 are KGHSH and LQKENI. The V gene end was trimmed by 0 bases and the J gene end by 8 bases; junction bases not matched to a gene: 6. The CDR3 consists of 14 residues. The CDR3 loop is CASSPPDRSNGYTF. The CDR3 nucleotides read TGTGCCAGCTCACCACCGGACAGGAGCAACGGCTACACCTTC.

This clone has just a few counts. The chain is built from TRBV5-1 and TRBJ1-6, with 10 nucleotides matching TRBD1. Germline CDR1 and CDR2: SGHRS and YFSETQ. The CDR3 has 15 residues. V lost 4 bases to trimming and J lost 10 bases; unmatched junction nucleotides: 8. The CDR3 is CASSKDGTGVSPLHF. The CDR3 region has the DNA TGCGCCAGCAGCAAAGATGGGACAGGGGTCTCACCCCTCCACTTT.

This clone showed up just once. The chain joins TRBV19 to TRBJ2-3; TRBD2 is a possible D gene (6 bases). The CDR3 spans 14 residues. V lost 6 bases, J lost 5 bases, and 15 bases lay in between. Germline V lookup: CDR1 LNHDA, CDR2 SQIVND (reference sequence). For the CDR3, the DNA is TGTGCCAGTAGGGATGGAGGGTTGGTAGATACGCAGTATTTT. Its protein product is CASRDGGLVDTQYF.

V usage is TRBV4-1 and J usage is TRBJ1-1, with D perhaps TRBD1 (5 bases). Germline assignment: CDR1 MGHRA and CDR2 YSYEKL. The germline V and J ends were trimmed by 4 bases and 5 bases, with 17 bases remaining between them. The CDR3 contains 15 residues. The CDR3 sequence is CASSLEARGWTEAFF. The DNA for the CDR3 is TGCGCCAGCAGCCTCGAAGCGAGGGGATGGACTGAAGCTTTCTTT.

The genes are TRBV5-1 and TRBJ1-2, with 7 bases fitting TRBD1. Per the germline V gene, CDR1 is SGHRS and CDR2 is YFSETQ. V lost 0 bases to trimming and J lost 4 bases; unmatched junction nucleotides: 3. This CDR3 comprises 14 residues. CDR3: CASSLEGTAYGYTF. The CDR3 nucleotides read TGCGCCAGCAGCTTGGAGGGGACAGCCTATGGCTACACCTTC.

V usage is TRBV7-8 and J usage is TRBJ2-5; 11 bases are shared with TRBD1. The length of the CDR3 is 16 residues. Germline values: CDR1 SGHVS, CDR2 FQNEAQ. The junction had 6 bases not matched to a gene; V was cut back by 2 bases and J by 4 bases. CDR3 loop: CASSLSPGQGGETQYF. In DNA form, the CDR3 reads TGTGCCAGCAGCTTAAGCCCGGGACAGGGGGGAGAGACCCAGTACTTC.

This clone was counted a few times. This chain uses TRBV29-1 with TRBJ1-1; D may be TRBD1 (5 bases). Germline assignment: CDR1 SQVTM and CDR2 ANQGSEA. V gave up 5 bases and J gave up 4 bases, with 17 bases separating them. The CDR3 is made up of 14 amino acids. The CDR3 nucleotides are TGCAGCGTTACCCCGGGGGGGAAGGGCACTGAAGCTTTCTTT. It specifies CSVTPGGKGTEAFF.

The rearrangement joins TRBV4-3 to TRBJ1-3; TRBD1 might be the D (6 bases). The CDR3 consists of 15 residues. Trimming pared 1 base from V and 4 bases from J, leaving 11 bases between. Germline CDR1 LGHNA, CDR2 YSLEER. The CDR3 region is CASSQAYRDGNTIYF. CDR3 sequence (DNA): TGCGCCAGCAGCCAAGCTTACAGGGACGGAAACACCATATATTTT.

The chain links TRBV5-4 to TRBJ1-1; 9 bases map to TRBD1. This CDR3 is built from 15 residues. Germline CDR1 is SGHNT and CDR2 is YYREEE (reference sequence). V lost 4 bases and J lost 3; bases outside the gene matches: 7. The CDR3 coding sequence is TGTGCCAGCAGCCTGGGACAGGGAGGGGACACTGAAGCTTTCTTT. Translated: CASSLGQGGDTEAFF.

In DNA form, the CDR3 reads TGCGCCAGCAGCCTTACGGGCCCGACAGGGGGCTACGAGCAGTACTTC. Residues: CASSLTGPTGGYEQYF. This chain uses TRBV5-1 with TRBJ2-7; TRBD1 aligns across 9 bases. The CDR3 has 16 residues. Germline CDR1 reads SGHRS; CDR2 reads YFSETQ. Trimming took 4 bases from V and 3 from J; bases not matched to a gene: 11. The whole variable domain, remainder taken from reference TRBV5-1 and TRBJ2-7, is KAGVTQTPRYLIKTRGQQVTLSCSPISGHRSVSWYQQTPGQGLQFLFEYFSETQRNKGNFPGRFSGRQFSNSRSEMNVSTLELGDSALYLCASSLTGPTGGYEQYFGPGTRLTVT.

This chain connects TRBV5-1 to TRBJ2-2; D may be TRBD2 (5 bases). The germline gives CDR1 SGHRS, CDR2 YFSETQ. The CDR3 is 16 amino acids. V lost 0 bases and J 1 base, leaving 10 bases between the germline ends. CDR3 coding DNA: TGCGCCAGCAGCTTGGGAATAGGGAGGAACACCGGGGAGCTGTTTTTT. This translates into CASSLGIGRNTGELFF.